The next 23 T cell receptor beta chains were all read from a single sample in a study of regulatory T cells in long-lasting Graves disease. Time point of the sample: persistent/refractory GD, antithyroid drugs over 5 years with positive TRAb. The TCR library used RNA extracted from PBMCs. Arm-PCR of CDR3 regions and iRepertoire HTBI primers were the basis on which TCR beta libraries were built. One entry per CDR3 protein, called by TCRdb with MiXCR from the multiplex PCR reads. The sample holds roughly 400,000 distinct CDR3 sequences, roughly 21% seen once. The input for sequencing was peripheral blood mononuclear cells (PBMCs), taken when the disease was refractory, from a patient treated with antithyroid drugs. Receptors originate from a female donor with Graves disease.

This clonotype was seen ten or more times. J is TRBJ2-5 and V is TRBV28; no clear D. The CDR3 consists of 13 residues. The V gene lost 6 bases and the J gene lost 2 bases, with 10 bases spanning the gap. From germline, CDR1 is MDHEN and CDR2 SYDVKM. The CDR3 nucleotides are TGTGCCAGCAGAGGGATTTATCAAGAGACCCAGTACTTC. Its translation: CASRGIYQETQYF.

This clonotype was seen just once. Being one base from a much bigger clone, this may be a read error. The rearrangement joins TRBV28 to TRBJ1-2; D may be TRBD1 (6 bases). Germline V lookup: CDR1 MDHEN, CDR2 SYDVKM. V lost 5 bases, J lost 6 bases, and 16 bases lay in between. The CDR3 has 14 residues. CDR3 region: CASSALGGNDGYTF. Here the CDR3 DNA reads TGTGCCAGCAGTGCTTTGGGGGGCAACGATGGCTACACCTTC.

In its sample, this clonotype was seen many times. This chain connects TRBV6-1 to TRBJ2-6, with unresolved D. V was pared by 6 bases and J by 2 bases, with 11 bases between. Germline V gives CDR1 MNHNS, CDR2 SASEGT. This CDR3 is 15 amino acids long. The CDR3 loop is CASRVGWTGANVLTF. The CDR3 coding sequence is TGTGCCAGCAGGGTGGGTTGGACTGGGGCCAACGTCCTGACTTTC.

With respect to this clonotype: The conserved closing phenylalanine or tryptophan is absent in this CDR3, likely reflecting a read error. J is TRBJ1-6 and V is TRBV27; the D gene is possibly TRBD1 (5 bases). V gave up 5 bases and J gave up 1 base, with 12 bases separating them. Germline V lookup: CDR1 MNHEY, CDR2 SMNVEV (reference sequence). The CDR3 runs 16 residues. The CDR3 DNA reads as TGTGCCAGCAGTGAGATCAGGGCGTCCTATAATTCACCCCTCCACCTT. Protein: CASSEIRASYNSPLHL.

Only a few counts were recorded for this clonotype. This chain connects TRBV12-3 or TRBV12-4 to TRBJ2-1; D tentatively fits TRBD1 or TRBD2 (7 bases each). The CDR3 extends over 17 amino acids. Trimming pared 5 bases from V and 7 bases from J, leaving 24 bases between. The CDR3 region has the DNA TGTGCCAGCAGTCCGCCAGGGGGGCGGGAGAGGAGAAATGAGCAGTTCTTC. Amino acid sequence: CASSPPGGRERRNEQFF.

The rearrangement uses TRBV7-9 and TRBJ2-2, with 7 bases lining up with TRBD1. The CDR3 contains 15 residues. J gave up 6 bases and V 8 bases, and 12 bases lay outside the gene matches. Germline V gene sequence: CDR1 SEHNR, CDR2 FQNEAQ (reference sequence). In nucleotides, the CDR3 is TGTGCCAGCGGAAAGGGGGCTCCACTCTCCGGGGAGCTGTTTTTT. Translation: CASGKGAPLSGELFF.

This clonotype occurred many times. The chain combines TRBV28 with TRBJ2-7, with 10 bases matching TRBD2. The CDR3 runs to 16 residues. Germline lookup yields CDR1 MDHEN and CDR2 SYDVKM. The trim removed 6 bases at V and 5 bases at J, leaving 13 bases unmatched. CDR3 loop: CASSLWSSGSPDEQYF. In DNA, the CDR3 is TGTGCCAGCAGCCTGTGGTCTAGCGGGAGCCCCGACGAGCAGTACTTC. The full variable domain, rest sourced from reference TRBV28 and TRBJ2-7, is DVKVTQSSRYLVKRTGEKVFLECVQDMDHENMFWYRQDPGLGLRLIYFSYDVKMKEKGDIPEGYSVSREKKERFSLILESASTNQTSMYLCASSLWSSGSPDEQYFGPGTRLTVT.

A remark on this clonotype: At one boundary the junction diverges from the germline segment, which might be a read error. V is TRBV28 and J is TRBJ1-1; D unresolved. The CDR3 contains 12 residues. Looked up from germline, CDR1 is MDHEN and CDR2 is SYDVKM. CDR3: CASSKLKDEASF. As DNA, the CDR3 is TGTGCCAGCAGTAAACTAAAGGATGAAGCTTCCTTT.

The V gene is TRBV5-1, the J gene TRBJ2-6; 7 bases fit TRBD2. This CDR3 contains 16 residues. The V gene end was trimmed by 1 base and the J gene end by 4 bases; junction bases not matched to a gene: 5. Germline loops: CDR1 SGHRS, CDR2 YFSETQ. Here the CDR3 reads CASSLPSGTGANVLTF. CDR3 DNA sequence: TGCGCCAGCAGCTTGCCCAGCGGGACCGGGGCCAACGTCCTGACTTTC. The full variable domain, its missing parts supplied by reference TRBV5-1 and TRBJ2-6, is KAGVTQTPRYLIKTRGQQVTLSCSPISGHRSVSWYQQTPGQGLQFLFEYFSETQRNKGNFPGRFSGRQFSNSRSEMNVSTLELGDSALYLCASSLPSGTGANVLTFGAGSRLTVL.

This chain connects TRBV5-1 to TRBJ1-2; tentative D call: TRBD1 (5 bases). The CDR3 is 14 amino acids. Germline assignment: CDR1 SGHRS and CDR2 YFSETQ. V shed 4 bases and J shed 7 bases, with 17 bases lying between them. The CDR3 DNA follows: TGCGCCAGCAGCCCGCTAGGCAGGGACCCTGGCTACACCTTC. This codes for CASSPLGRDPGYTF.

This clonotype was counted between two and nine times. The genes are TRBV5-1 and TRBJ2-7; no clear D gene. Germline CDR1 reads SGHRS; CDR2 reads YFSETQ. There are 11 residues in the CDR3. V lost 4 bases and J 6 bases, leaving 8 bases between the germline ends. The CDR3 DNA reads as TGCGCCAGCAGCGACATGGGCGAGCAGTACTTC. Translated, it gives CASSDMGEQYF.

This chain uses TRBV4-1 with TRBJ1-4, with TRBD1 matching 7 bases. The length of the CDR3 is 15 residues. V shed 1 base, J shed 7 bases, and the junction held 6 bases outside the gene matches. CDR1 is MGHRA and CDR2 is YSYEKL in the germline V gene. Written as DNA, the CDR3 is TGCGCCAGCAGCCAAGGACAGGGACGGGCTGAAAAACTGTTTTTT. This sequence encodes CASSQGQGRAEKLFF.

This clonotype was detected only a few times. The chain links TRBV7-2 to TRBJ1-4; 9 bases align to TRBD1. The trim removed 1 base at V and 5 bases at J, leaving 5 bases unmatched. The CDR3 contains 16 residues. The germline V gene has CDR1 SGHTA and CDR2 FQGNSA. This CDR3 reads CASSLGYRGRNEKLFF. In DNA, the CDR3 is TGTGCCAGCAGCTTAGGGTACAGGGGGCGGAATGAAAAACTGTTTTTT. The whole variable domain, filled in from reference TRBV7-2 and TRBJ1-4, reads GAGVSQSPSNKVTEKGKDVELRCDPISGHTALYWYRQSLGQGLEFLIYFQGNSAPDKSGLPSDRFSAERTGGSVSTLTIQRTQQEDSAVYLCASSLGYRGRNEKLFFGSGTQLSVL.

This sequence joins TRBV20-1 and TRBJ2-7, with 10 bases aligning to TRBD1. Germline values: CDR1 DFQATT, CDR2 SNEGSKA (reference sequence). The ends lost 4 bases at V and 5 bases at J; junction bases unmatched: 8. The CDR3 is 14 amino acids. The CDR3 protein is CSATIKGQGHEQYF. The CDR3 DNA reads TGCAGTGCTACAATCAAGGGACAGGGGCACGAGCAGTACTTC.

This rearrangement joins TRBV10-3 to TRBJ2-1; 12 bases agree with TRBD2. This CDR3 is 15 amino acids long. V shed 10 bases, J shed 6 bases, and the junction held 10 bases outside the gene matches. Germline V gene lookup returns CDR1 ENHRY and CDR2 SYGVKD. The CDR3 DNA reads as TGTGCCACCCAGTTACTAGCGGGAGGACCCAATGAGCAGTTCTTC. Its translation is CATQLLAGGPNEQFF.

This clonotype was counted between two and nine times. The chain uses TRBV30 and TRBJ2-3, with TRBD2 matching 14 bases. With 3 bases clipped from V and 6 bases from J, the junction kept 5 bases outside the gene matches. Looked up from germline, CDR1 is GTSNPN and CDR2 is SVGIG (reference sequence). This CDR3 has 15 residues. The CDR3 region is CAWRPGLAGVDTQYF. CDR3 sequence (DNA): TGTGCCTGGAGGCCGGGACTAGCGGGAGTGGATACGCAGTATTTT.

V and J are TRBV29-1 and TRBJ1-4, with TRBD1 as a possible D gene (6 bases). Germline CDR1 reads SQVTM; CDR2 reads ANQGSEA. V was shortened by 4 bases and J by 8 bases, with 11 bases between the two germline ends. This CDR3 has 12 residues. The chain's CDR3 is CSVGGGDEKLFF. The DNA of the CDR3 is TGCAGCGTTGGAGGGGGGGACGAAAAACTGTTTTTT. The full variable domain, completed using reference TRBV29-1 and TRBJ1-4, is SAVISQKPSRDICQRGTSLTIQCQVDSQVTMMFWYRQQPGQSLTLIATANQGSEATYESGFVIDKFPISRPNLTFSTLTVSNMSPEDSSIYLCSVGGGDEKLFFGSGTQLSVL.

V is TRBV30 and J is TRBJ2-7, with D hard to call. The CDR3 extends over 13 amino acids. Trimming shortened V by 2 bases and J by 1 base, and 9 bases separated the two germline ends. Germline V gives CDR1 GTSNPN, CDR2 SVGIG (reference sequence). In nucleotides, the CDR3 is TGTGCCTGGAGTCGGTTTGAGTCCTACGAGCAGTACTTC. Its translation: CAWSRFESYEQYF.

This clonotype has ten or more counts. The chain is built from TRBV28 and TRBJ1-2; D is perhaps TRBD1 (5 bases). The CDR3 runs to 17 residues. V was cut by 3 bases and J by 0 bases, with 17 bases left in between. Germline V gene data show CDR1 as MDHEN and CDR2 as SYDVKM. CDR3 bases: TGTGCCAGCAGTTTCTTTCGACAGAGAGAAGCTAACTATGGCTACACCTTC. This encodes CASSFFRQREANYGYTF.

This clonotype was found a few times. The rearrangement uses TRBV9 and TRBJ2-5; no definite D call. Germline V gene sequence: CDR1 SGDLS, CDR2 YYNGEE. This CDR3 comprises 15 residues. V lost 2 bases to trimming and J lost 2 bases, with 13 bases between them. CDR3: CASSVGTSGQETQYF. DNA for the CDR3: TGTGCCAGCAGCGTGGGAACGTCGGGTCAAGAGACCCAGTACTTC.

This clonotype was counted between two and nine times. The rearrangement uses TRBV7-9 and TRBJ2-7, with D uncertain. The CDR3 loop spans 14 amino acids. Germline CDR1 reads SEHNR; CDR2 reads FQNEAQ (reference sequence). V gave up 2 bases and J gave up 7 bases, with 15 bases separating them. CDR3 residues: CASSLRSEWEEQYF. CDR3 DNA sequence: TGTGCCAGCAGCTTACGATCCGAATGGGAAGAGCAGTACTTC. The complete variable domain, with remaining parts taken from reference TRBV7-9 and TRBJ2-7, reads DTGVSQNPRHKITKRGQNVTFRCDPISEHNRLYWYRQTLGQGPEFLTYFQNEAQLEKSRLLSDRFSAERPKGSFSTLEIQRTEQGDSAMYLCASSLRSEWEEQYFGPGTRLTVT.

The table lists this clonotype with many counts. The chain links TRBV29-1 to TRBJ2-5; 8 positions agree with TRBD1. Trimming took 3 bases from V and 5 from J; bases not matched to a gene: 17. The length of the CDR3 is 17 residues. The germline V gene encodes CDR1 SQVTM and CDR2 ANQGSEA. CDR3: CSVDSREGQVVGETQYF. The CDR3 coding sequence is TGCAGCGTTGATTCACGAGAGGGACAGGTCGTAGGGGAGACCCAGTACTTC.

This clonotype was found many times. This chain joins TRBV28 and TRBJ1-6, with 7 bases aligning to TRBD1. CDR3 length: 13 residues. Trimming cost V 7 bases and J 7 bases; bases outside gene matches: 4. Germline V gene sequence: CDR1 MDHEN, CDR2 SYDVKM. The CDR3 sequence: CASKGQLNSPLHF. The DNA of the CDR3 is TGTGCCAGCAAGGGACAGCTAAATTCACCCCTCCACTTT.